This T cell receptor beta chain is drawn from a study of shared clonotypes between healthy human individuals. Study results and caveats: A handful of donors had roughly 5% of their naive CD4 clonotypes in common.

Method: immunoSEQ multiplex PCR; TCRdb's copy keeps in-frame clones and lacks some. The sample has a few million clones; roughly 95% are singletons. A note on this clone: Its target is not known.

The germline V gene has CDR1 MNHEY and CDR2 SMNVEV (reference sequence). V was clipped by 2 bases and J by 7 bases, with 12 bases between them. CDR3 length: 13 amino acids. Those who donated, Caucasian adults without exception, all lived in Nashville, Tennessee. The sample was naive CD4+ T cells sorted from blood. Noted subset: CD45RA+ positively selected. The TCR comes from a man aged 18 to 29 in good health. The chain joins TRBV27 to TRBJ2-7, with D maybe TRBD1 (5 bases). This CDR3 is CASSLNRLREQYF. CDR3 bases: TGTGCCAGCAGTTTAAACAGGCTCCGGGAGCAGTACTTC.